The 26 T cell receptor beta chains given below trace back to one sample, sequenced in a study of blood T cell repertoires in COVID-19. Sequencing used immunoSEQ multiplex PCR; TCRdb keeps in-frame clones, though not all of them. This repertoire shows some 100,000 clones, 70% to 85% found once; its top ten account for 2.5%. What was sequenced was peripheral blood. The receptors shown here come from a man aged 45-60 years with acute or convalescent COVID-19.

This chain links TRBV3-1 (or the pseudogene TRBV3-2) with TRBJ1-3; possibly TRBD1 for D (5 bases). The CDR3 covers 16 residues. Looked up from germline, CDR1 is LGHDT and CDR2 is YNNKEL (reference sequence). V was cut by 4 bases and J by 2 bases, with 15 bases left in between. The CDR3 nucleotides are TGTGCCAGCAGCCCGAACCGGGGGTCTACTGGAAACACCATATATTTT. Translation gives CASSPNRGSTGNTIYF.

The chain is built from TRBV5-1 and TRBJ2-5, with 10 bases matching TRBD1. Unmatched junction bases numbered 7, after V lost 0 bases and J lost 5 bases. Germline V gene sequence: CDR1 SGHRS, CDR2 YFSETQ. This CDR3 has 16 amino acids. The CDR3 sequence: CASSLARTGGRETQYF. In nucleotides, the CDR3 is TGCGCCAGCAGCTTGGCCCGGACAGGGGGAAGGGAGACCCAGTACTTC.

This chain links TRBV5-1 with TRBJ2-5; D is perhaps TRBD2 (10 bases). The V end was cut by 0 bases, the J end by 5 bases, with 26 bases between. The CDR3 is made up of 19 amino acids. Germline assignment: CDR1 SGHRS and CDR2 YFSETQ. CDR3 nucleotides: TGCGCCAGCAGCTTGGCTGGACAGGGGCTAGCGGGAGCGGAGGAGACCCAGTACTTC. Its translation is CASSLAGQGLAGAEETQYF.

The chain carries TRBV24-1 and TRBJ2-1; possible D gene TRBD1, 5 bases. Per germline, CDR1 KGHDR and CDR2 SFDVKD. The V and J ends lost 1 base and 7 bases respectively, with 13 bases between them. The CDR3 consists of 15 residues. The CDR3 region has the DNA TGTGCCACCAGTGATTTTGGCAGGGCACGTAATGAGCAGTTCTTC. Translated: CATSDFGRARNEQFF.

V usage is TRBV6-1 and J usage is TRBJ2-1; unclear D gene. Germline V lookup: CDR1 MNHNS, CDR2 SASEGT. The CDR3 has 15 residues. Trimming pared 2 bases from V and 4 bases from J, leaving 12 bases between. The CDR3 region has the DNA TGTGCCAGCAGTGAATCGTTAGCCGTATACAATGAGCAGTTCTTC. This sequence encodes CASSESLAVYNEQFF.

V and J are TRBV5-6 and TRBJ1-2, with TRBD1 identical over 10 bases. This CDR3 comprises 14 residues. Germline V CDR1 and CDR2: SGHDT, YYEEEE. J lost 6 bases, V lost 5 bases, and 7 bases had no gene match. In DNA, the CDR3 is TGTGCCAGCAGGGCCCCGGGACAGGGGCATGGCTACACCTTC. The encoded protein is CASRAPGQGHGYTF.

The chain carries TRBV25-1 and TRBJ1-2; no clear D. Trimming took off 4 bases at V and 4 bases at J, with 19 bases between the two ends. Per germline, CDR1 MGHDK and CDR2 SYGVNS. CDR3 length equals 16 residues. The CDR3 nucleotides are TGTGCCAGCAGTGCTGGGCACAGTCTTAATATCTATGGCTACACCTTC. Residues: CASSAGHSLNIYGYTF.

V is TRBV11-3 and J is TRBJ1-2, with D maybe TRBD1 (5 bases). CDR1 SGHNT and CDR2 YENEEA come from the germline V gene. V was cut by 2 bases and J by 0 bases, with 16 bases left in between. The CDR3 is 17 amino acids. In nucleotides, the CDR3 is TGTGCCAGCAGCTTATTAGGGGCAGACACGTCTAACTATGGCTACACCTTC. Translating gives CASSLLGADTSNYGYTF.

The CDR3 protein is CASSNRGSGNTIYF. The DNA of the CDR3 is TGTGCCAGTAGTAACAGGGGTTCTGGAAACACCATATATTTT. The V and J genes are TRBV19 and TRBJ1-3; TRBD1 matches at 7 bases. Germline values: CDR1 LNHDA, CDR2 SQIVND (reference sequence). V was pared by 4 bases and J by 1 base, with 1 base of the junction left unmatched. The CDR3 runs 14 residues.

The chain employs TRBV29-1 and TRBJ1-5; 10 bases are shared with TRBD1. V trimming: 3 bases; J trimming: 7 bases; junction bases outside the gene matches: 12. The CDR3 is 16 residues long. Germline assignment: CDR1 SQVTM and CDR2 ANQGSEA. In DNA form, the CDR3 reads TGCAGCGTTGATAACGGGACAGGGGCCCGCCGCCAGCCCCAGCATTTT. Protein: CSVDNGTGARRQPQHF.

The chain has TRBV7-6 and TRBJ2-1; 8 bases are a match to TRBD2. Per germline, CDR1 SGHVS and CDR2 FNYEAQ. V was pared by 3 bases and J by 9 bases, with 10 bases of the junction left unmatched. CDR3 length: 15 amino acids. The CDR3 region is CASSFSSGKIGEQFF. The CDR3 DNA reads TGTGCCAGCAGCTTCAGTAGCGGGAAAATTGGTGAGCAGTTCTTC.

This chain joins TRBV28 and TRBJ2-3, with 7 bases matching TRBD2. The ends lost 5 bases at V and 3 bases at J; junction bases unmatched: 8. CDR1 MDHEN and CDR2 SYDVKM come from the germline V gene. The CDR3 consists of 15 residues. DNA of the CDR3: TGTGCCAGCAGTCCAACAGCGGGACCGACAGATACGCAGTATTTT. Amino acids: CASSPTAGPTDTQYF.

The chain is built from TRBV19 and TRBJ1-1, with 7 bases that match TRBD1. The germline V gene encodes CDR1 LNHDA and CDR2 SQIVND (reference sequence). The CDR3 spans 14 residues. V trimming: 7 bases; J trimming: 6 bases; junction bases outside the gene matches: 11. The CDR3 reads CASTLTGFNPEAFF. CDR3 coding DNA: TGTGCCAGTACCCTGACAGGGTTTAACCCTGAAGCTTTCTTT.

The J gene is TRBJ1-5, the V gene TRBV27; D is unclear. Per the germline V gene, CDR1 is MNHEY and CDR2 is SMNVEV (reference sequence). This CDR3 has 15 residues. The V gene lost 3 bases and the J gene lost 5 bases, with 14 bases spanning the gap. The CDR3 sequence: CASSLSRSPDQPQHF. The DNA for the CDR3 is TGTGCCAGCAGTTTGAGTCGGTCGCCCGATCAGCCCCAGCATTTT.

The rearrangement links TRBV5-6 to TRBJ1-1, with TRBD1 as a possible D gene (6 bases). The germline V and J ends were trimmed by 10 bases and 9 bases, with 19 bases remaining between them. Germline V gene sequence: CDR1 SGHDT, CDR2 YYEEEE. The CDR3 spans 12 residues. The CDR3 protein is CASSMGAQQAFF. The CDR3 DNA sequence: TGTGCCTCCTCAATGGGGGCACAGCAAGCTTTCTTT.

The V and J genes are TRBV2 and TRBJ1-4; 7 bases agree with TRBD1. The V and J ends lost 3 bases and 4 bases, in that order; junction bases with no gene match: 2. This CDR3 has 14 amino acids. CDR1 and CDR2 from the germline V gene are SNHLY and FYNNEI. The DNA for the CDR3 is TGTGCCAGCAGTGAGAGGGGGCTTAATGAAAAACTGTTTTTT. Residues: CASSERGLNEKLFF. Full variable domain (rest looked up from reference TRBV2 and TRBJ1-4): EPEVTQTPSHQVTQMGQEVILRCVPISNHLYFYWYRQILGQKVEFLVSFYNNEISEKSEIFDDQFSVERPDGSNFTLKIRSTKLEDSAMYFCASSERGLNEKLFFGSGTQLSVL.

The chain has TRBV21-1 and TRBJ1-4; the D call of TRBD1 is as the table states it, not checked on the DNA. TRBV21-1 corresponds to a pseudogene. The CDR3 runs 16 residues. The CDR3 sequence: CASSKGLGQSNEKLFF. In DNA, the CDR3 is TGTGCCAGCAGCAAAGGATTGGGACAGAGTAATGAAAAACTGTTTTTT.

This clone was recorded a few times. A read error may explain this, as a much larger clone is one base away. The V gene is TRBV7-3, the J gene TRBJ1-1, with TRBD1 identical over 7 bases. Germline V gene data show CDR1 as SGHTA and CDR2 as FQGTGA. CDR3 size: 13 residues. Germline trimming cut 2 bases from V and 4 bases from J; bases unmatched to any gene: 1. The CDR3: CASSLDRATEAFF. The CDR3 bases are TGTGCCAGCAGCTTAGACAGGGCCACTGAAGCTTTCTTT.

This clone was observed a handful of times. This chain joins TRBV3-1 (or the pseudogene TRBV3-2) and TRBJ1-1, with TRBD1 matching 7 bases. The V and J ends lost 6 bases and 0 bases, in that order; junction bases with no gene match: 10. The CDR3 runs to 16 residues. Germline-derived CDR1 and CDR2 are LGHDT and YNNKEL (reference sequence). The CDR3 here is CASSPYLRGMNTEAFF. As DNA, the CDR3 is TGTGCCAGCAGTCCGTACCTCAGGGGGATGAACACTGAAGCTTTCTTT.

The chain carries TRBV5-1 and TRBJ2-3; 8 nucleotides line up with TRBD1. V gave up 4 bases and J gave up 2 bases; unmatched junction bases: 6. This CDR3 contains 15 residues. Germline loops: CDR1 SGHRS, CDR2 YFSETQ. CDR3 region: CASSPYRGDTDTQYF. The CDR3 coding sequence is TGCGCCAGCAGCCCCTACAGGGGGGACACAGATACGCAGTATTTT.

This clone was seen a handful of times. CDR3 in amino acids: CASSQGLADSYEQYF. As DNA, the CDR3 is TGTGCCAGCTCGCAAGGACTAGCGGACTCCTACGAGCAGTACTTC. V gene TRBV18 combines with J gene TRBJ2-7; 10 bases are a match to TRBD2. CDR1 is KGHSH and CDR2 is LQKENI in the germline V gene. This CDR3 is built from 15 residues. After removal of 6 bases from V and 0 bases from J, the junction contained 5 bases not matched to a gene.

This clone was observed a handful of times. This chain connects TRBV19 to TRBJ1-5; D call uncertain. Germline V gene data show CDR1 as LNHDA and CDR2 as SQIVND (reference sequence). The CDR3 runs 12 residues. V shed 5 bases and J shed 5 bases, with 7 bases lying between them. This CDR3 is CASSPIHQPQHF. For the CDR3, the DNA is TGTGCCAGTAGTCCCATCCATCAGCCCCAGCATTTT.

The chain's CDR3 is CASSQGQMNTGELFF. CDR3 DNA: TGCGCCAGCAGCCAGGGACAGATGAACACCGGGGAGCTGTTTTTT. V and J are TRBV4-1 and TRBJ2-2, with 7 nucleotides matching TRBD1. The germline CDR1 and CDR2 sequences are MGHRA and YSYEKL. The CDR3 consists of 15 residues. Trimming cost V 3 bases and J 1 base; bases outside gene matches: 2.

The chain links TRBV6-5 to TRBJ2-6; D is perhaps TRBD1 (6 bases). CDR1 and CDR2 from the germline V gene are MNHEY and SVGAGI. Deletions cut 6 bases from V and 7 bases from J, with 10 bases between. The CDR3 runs 13 residues. The CDR3 spells CASSRGPANVLTF. The DNA for the CDR3 is TGTGCCAGCAGCAGGGGCCCAGCCAACGTCCTGACTTTC.

This clone was detected only once. CDR3 nucleotide sequence: TGTGCCTGGAGTAGGCAGGGCCACGAGCAGTACTTC. Its translation: CAWSRQGHEQYF. V usage is TRBV30 and J usage is TRBJ2-7; a weak D match, TRBD1 (5 bases). There are 12 residues in the CDR3. V was clipped by 2 bases and J by 5 bases, with 10 bases between them. Per the germline V gene, CDR1 is GTSNPN and CDR2 is SVGIG (reference sequence).

The chain employs TRBV5-1 and TRBJ1-2; 10 positions match TRBD1. The CDR3 totals 17 residues. Trimming at V came to 0 bases and at J to 1 base, leaving 6 bases not matched to a gene. The V gene's germline CDR1 is SGHRS and CDR2 YFSETQ. The CDR3, as DNA: TGCGCCAGCAGCTTGGGGGACAGGGGAATAGTTAACTATGGCTACACCTTC. It yields the protein CASSLGDRGIVNYGYTF.